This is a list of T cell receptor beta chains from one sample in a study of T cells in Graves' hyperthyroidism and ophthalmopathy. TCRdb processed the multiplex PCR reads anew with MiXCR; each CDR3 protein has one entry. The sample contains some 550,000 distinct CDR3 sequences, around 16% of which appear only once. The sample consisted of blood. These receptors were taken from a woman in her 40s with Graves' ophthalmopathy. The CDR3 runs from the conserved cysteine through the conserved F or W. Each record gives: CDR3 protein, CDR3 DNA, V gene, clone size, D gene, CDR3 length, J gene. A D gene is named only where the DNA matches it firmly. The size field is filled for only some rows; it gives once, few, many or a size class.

CASRPLAGVSDTQYF	TGTGCCAGCAGGCCGTTAGCGGGAGTGTCGGATACGCAGTATTTT	TRBV2	many	TRBD2	15	TRBJ2-3
CASSPGNNEQFF	TGTGCCAGCAGTCCGGGGAACAATGAGCAGTTCTTC	TRBV7-3	many	-	12	TRBJ2-1
CASIREFGNTIYF	TGTGCCAGTATCCGGGAATTCGGAAACACCATATATTTT	TRBV19	few	-	13	TRBJ1-3
CATLTSGGHNEQFF	TGTGCCACTTTGACTAGCGGAGGACACAATGAGCAGTTCTTC	TRBV19	few	TRBD2	14	TRBJ2-1
CASTRDSLTNQPQHF	TGTGCCAGCACAAGGGACAGTTTAACCAATCAGCCCCAGCATTTT	TRBV2	-	TRBD1	15	TRBJ1-5
CASSSQLYAPGTEAFF	TGTGCCAGCAGTTCTCAACTCTACGCTCCAGGCACTGAAGCTTTCTTT	TRBV6-1	-	-	16	TRBJ1-1
CASSEVGYGYTF	TGTGCCAGCAGTGAGGTTGGGTATGGCTACACCTTC	TRBV6-1	few	-	12	TRBJ1-2
CASSQEAGANEQYF	TGTGCCAGCAGCCAAGAAGCGGGAGCGAACGAGCAGTACTTC	TRBV3-1	many	TRBD2	14	TRBJ2-7
CASGEGIAYNSPLHF	TGTGCCAGCGGTGAGGGAATAGCATATAATTCACCCCTCCACTTT	TRBV6-1	-	-	15	TRBJ1-6
CASSSGPPDTEAFF	TGTGCCAGCAGTTCCGGACCCCCGGACACTGAAGCTTTCTTT	TRBV6-1	-	-	14	TRBJ1-1
CASSPGQGPGELFF	TGTGCCAGCAGCCCAGGACAGGGGCCCGGGGAGCTGTTTTTT	TRBV6-1	-	TRBD1	14	TRBJ2-2
CASSHGQGRVLYNSPLHF	TGTGCCAGCAGCCACGGACAGGGACGAGTCTTATATAATTCACCCCTCCACTTT	TRBV7-9	few	TRBD1	18	TRBJ1-6
CASSGQLAGGVDTQYF	TGTGCCAGCAGTGGTCAACTAGCGGGGGGGGTGGATACGCAGTATTTT	TRBV6-1	few	TRBD2	16	TRBJ2-3
CASSNSGDLAQHF	TGTGCCAGCAGCAATAGCGGCGACCTGGCCCAGCATTTT	TRBV28	many	-	13	TRBJ1-5
CASGPDELNEKLFF	TGTGCCAGCGGACCGGACGAACTTAATGAAAAACTGTTTTTT	TRBV2	many	-	14	TRBJ1-4
CASSGTADTEAFF	TGCGCCAGCAGCGGGACGGCCGACACTGAAGCTTTCTTT	TRBV5-1	-	-	13	TRBJ1-1
CASSGGQGYSSGNTIYF	TGCGCCAGCAGCGGCGGACAGGGCTACAGCTCTGGAAACACCATATATTTT	TRBV5-1	-	TRBD1	17	TRBJ1-3
CASSKGTGTGLYGYTF	TGTGCCAGCAGTAAAGGAACCGGGACAGGGCTCTATGGCTACACCTTC	TRBV6-1	-	TRBD1	16	TRBJ1-2
CSALRDTPGTQYF	TGCAGTGCTCTCCGGGACACCCCCGGTACGCAGTATTTT	TRBV20-1	few	-	13	TRBJ2-3
CASGPPSPDTQYF	TGTGCCAGTGGTCCGCCCAGTCCAGATACGCAGTATTTT	TRBV2	few	-	13	TRBJ2-3
CASSLVVQGAQEAQYF	TGTGCCAGCAGCTTAGTGGTCCAGGGAGCGCAAGAGGCCCAGTACTTC	TRBV5-8	-	-	16	TRBJ2-5
CSAGGELGLAGAYEQYF	TGCAGCGCCGGTGGGGAACTAGGACTAGCGGGAGCCTACGAGCAGTACTTC	TRBV29-1	few	TRBD2	17	TRBJ2-7
CASSFGAGSYQPQHF	TGTGCCAGCAGCTTTGGGGCAGGGTCCTATCAGCCCCAGCATTTT	TRBV11-2	many	-	15	TRBJ1-5
CASGTGEDSPLHF	TGTGCCAGCGGAACAGGGGAGGATTCACCCCTCCACTTT	TRBV6-4	-	TRBD1	13	TRBJ1-6
CASSFGGGDNEQFF	TGTGCCAGCAGCTTTGGGGGGGGGGACAATGAGCAGTTCTTC	TRBV11-3	many	TRBD2	14	TRBJ2-1
CASRFSSPLHF	TGTGCCAGCAGATTTTCGTCACCCCTCCACTTT	TRBV28	-	-	11	TRBJ1-6